Each of the 8 T cell receptor beta chains below was sequenced from the same sample in a study of CD8+CD57+ T cells in acquired aplastic anemia. Genomic DNA was employed as the template in profiling TCR beta VDJ and CDR3. TCRdb independently ran MiXCR on the reads; one entry per CDR3 protein. Among just over 200,000 distinct CDR3 sequences, about 60% were seen once, and the ten largest hold around three fifths. Sequencing involved patients with CD8+CD57+ cell expansion previously shown by flow cytometry. Sequenced sample: sorted CD4+, CD8+, or CD8+CD57+ T cells (not recorded which) from PBMCs. These receptors were collected from a human donor with aplastic anemia.

This chain links TRBV7-8 with TRBJ2-2, with 9 bases lining up with TRBD1. The CDR3 has 16 residues. Germline V gene lookup returns CDR1 SGHVS and CDR2 FQNEAQ. V was clipped by 5 bases and J by 6 bases; unmatched bases: 10. The CDR3: CASSIRDRDESGELFF. The CDR3, as DNA: TGTGCCAGCAGCATCCGGGACAGGGATGAATCCGGGGAGCTGTTTTTT. Variable domain in full (rest from reference TRBV7-8 and TRBJ2-2): GAGVSQSPRYKVAKRGQDVALRCDPISGHVSLFWYQQALGQGPEFLTYFQNEAQLDKSGLPSDRFFAERPEGSVSTLKIQRTQQEDSAVYLCASSIRDRDESGELFFGEGSRLTVL.

The gene calls are TRBV19 and TRBJ1-5; D not certain. The CDR3 consists of 12 residues. V dropped 5 bases and J dropped 1 base, with 3 bases sitting between them. The germline CDR1 and CDR2 sequences are LNHDA and SQIVND (reference sequence). CDR3 DNA: TGTGCCAGTAGTCCGAGCAATCAGCCCCAGCATTTT. Translating gives CASSPSNQPQHF.

The sample holds a few counts of this clonotype. This chain uses TRBV7-2 with TRBJ2-1, with TRBD1 matching over 8 bases. The CDR3 is made up of 14 amino acids. The ends lost 5 bases at V and 6 bases at J; junction bases unmatched: 6. Germline V CDR1 and CDR2: SGHTA, FQGNSA. The CDR3 DNA reads as TGTGCCAGCAGCCGCGACAGGGGAAGCAATGAGCAGTTCTTC. Translating it yields CASSRDRGSNEQFF.

The CDR3 nucleotides read TGTGCCAGCAGTCTTAGACAGACCTACGAGCAGTACTTC. Residues: CASSLRQTYEQYF. The chain combines TRBV6-6 with TRBJ2-7; a weak D match, TRBD1 (5 bases). The CDR3 length is 13 residues. The germline V gene has CDR1 MNHNY and CDR2 SVGAGI (reference sequence). V lost 5 bases, J lost 2 bases, and 10 bases lay in between.

The chain carries TRBV12-3 or TRBV12-4 and TRBJ1-5; no firm D call. The CDR3 has 13 amino acids. Trimming removed 5 bases at V and 6 bases at J, with 11 bases between. CDR3 in DNA: TGTGCCAGCAGTCCCGAGAACATTCAGCCCCAGCATTTT. Encoded protein: CASSPENIQPQHF.

The DNA for the CDR3 is TGTGCCAGTATGCCCGGGGAGCTGTTTTTT. Its protein product is CASMPGELFF. The genes are TRBV19 and TRBJ2-2; D call uncertain. V lost 7 bases and J 6 bases, leaving 3 bases between the germline ends. The germline V gene has CDR1 LNHDA and CDR2 SQIVND (reference sequence). This CDR3 region has 10 residues.

The V call is TRBV7-9, the J call TRBJ1-2; TRBD1 agrees at 7 bases. This CDR3 contains 15 residues. The V and J ends lost 5 bases and 1 base, in that order; junction bases with no gene match: 7. Germline V gene lookup returns CDR1 SEHNR and CDR2 FQNEAQ (reference sequence). The CDR3 reads CASSTGTVINYGYTF. The CDR3 DNA sequence: TGTGCCAGCAGCACCGGGACAGTCATTAACTATGGCTACACCTTC.

The V gene is TRBV29-1, the J gene TRBJ2-3; the D gene is possibly TRBD1 (6 bases). The V end was cut by 4 bases, the J end by 0 bases, with 11 bases between. Germline V gene sequence: CDR1 SQVTM, CDR2 ANQGSEA. CDR3 length equals 14 residues. For the CDR3, the DNA is TGCAGCGTTGGTCTGGGGGCTAGCACAGATACGCAGTATTTT. Its translation is CSVGLGASTDTQYF.